These 13 T cell receptor beta chains were sequenced from one sample in a study of blood T cell repertoires in COVID-19. The protocol was immunoSEQ multiplex PCR, while the TCRdb copy is restricted to in-frame clones and leaves out a portion. The sample includes 450,000 or so clones, 70% to 90% of them seen just once. Sequencing input: peripheral blood. All receptors derive from a man younger than 35 with COVID-19, enrolled during active disease.

In its sample, this clone was seen many times. The CDR3 DNA reads as TGTGCTAGTGGTTCCCTCAGGGGAGCCTACGAGCAGTACTTC. This sequence encodes CASGSLRGAYEQYF. The V call is TRBV12-5, the J call TRBJ2-7; D is perhaps TRBD1 (6 bases). Trimming left V 4 bases short and J 2 bases short, with 12 bases between. The germline gives CDR1 LGHNT, CDR2 FRNRAP. The CDR3 length is 14 residues.

The chain links TRBV11-2 to TRBJ1-4, with no clear D. In germline, CDR1 is SGHAT, CDR2 FQNNGV. This CDR3 comprises 14 residues. The V and J ends lost 2 bases and 8 bases respectively, with 12 bases between them. CDR3 loop: CASSLSGVWEKLFF. CDR3 DNA: TGTGCCAGCAGCTTATCCGGGGTCTGGGAAAAACTGTTTTTT.

The chain links TRBV27 to TRBJ1-4; D is possibly TRBD1 (5 bases). Per the germline V gene, CDR1 is MNHEY and CDR2 is SMNVEV (reference sequence). This CDR3 is 15 amino acids long. The V and J ends lost 2 bases and 7 bases respectively, with 14 bases between them. CDR3: CASSLQGRGGEKLFF. CDR3 sequence (DNA): TGTGCCAGCAGTTTACAGGGTAGGGGTGGTGAAAAACTGTTTTTT.

The rearrangement joins TRBV7-3 to TRBJ2-1; tentative D call: TRBD2 (5 bases). V lost 2 bases, J lost 6 bases, and 11 bases lay in between. This CDR3 comprises 14 residues. Germline-derived CDR1 and CDR2 are SGHTA and FQGTGA. CDR3 protein: CASSLLAGFNEQFF. The CDR3 DNA is TGTGCCAGCAGCTTACTAGCAGGCTTCAATGAGCAGTTCTTC.

This chain uses TRBV14 with TRBJ2-3, with D maybe TRBD2 (6 bases). Trimming cost V 0 bases and J 4 bases, with 14 bases left between them. This CDR3 is built from 16 residues. The germline V gene encodes CDR1 SGHDN and CDR2 FVKESK. CDR3 sequence reads: CASSQDLRGPADTQYF. The CDR3 region has the DNA TGTGCCAGCAGCCAAGACCTGCGGGGACCTGCAGATACGCAGTATTTT.

The chain carries TRBV3-1 (or the pseudogene TRBV3-2) and TRBJ2-5, with D perhaps TRBD1 (6 bases). With 4 bases removed from V and 7 bases from J, the gap between germline ends came to 19 bases. The length of the CDR3 is 15 residues. Germline CDR1 LGHDT, CDR2 YNNKEL (reference sequence). CDR3 nucleotide sequence: TGTGCCAGCAGCCGGAAGGGGGTTGTAAGCTTGACCCAGTACTTC. As protein: CASSRKGVVSLTQYF.

V and J are TRBV4-2 and TRBJ2-5; 14 bases are shared with TRBD2. This CDR3 comprises 17 residues. Germline V CDR1 and CDR2: LGHNA, YNFKEQ. J gave up 4 bases and V 3 bases, and 7 bases lay outside the gene matches. CDR3 residues: CASSHPRLAGGLETQYF. CDR3 sequence (DNA): TGTGCCAGCAGCCATCCTAGACTAGCGGGGGGGTTAGAGACCCAGTACTTC.

About this clone itself: Other DNA sequences in the same sample also yield this CDR3. The gene calls are TRBV5-4 and TRBJ2-1, with D unresolved. The germline V gene has CDR1 SGHNT and CDR2 YYREEE (reference sequence). Trimming stripped 4 bases from V and 3 bases from J, with 2 bases between. The CDR3 has 11 residues. The CDR3 coding sequence is TGTGCCAGCAGCCTCTACAATGAGCAGTTCTTC. Its translation is CASSLYNEQFF.

The chain couples TRBV10-2 to TRBJ2-3; TRBD1 aligns across 9 bases. Germline CDR1 and CDR2: WSHSY and SAAADI. This CDR3 has 16 residues. With 7 bases clipped from V and 4 bases from J, the junction kept 12 bases outside the gene matches. The CDR3 protein is CASNSGTGWLADTQYF. The CDR3 DNA sequence: TGCGCCAGCAATTCCGGGACAGGGTGGCTCGCAGATACGCAGTATTTT.

This clone is a singleton in its sample. This sequence joins TRBV5-1 and TRBJ2-5; 15 nucleotides agree with TRBD2. The CDR3 loop spans 16 amino acids. Looked up from germline, CDR1 is SGHRS and CDR2 is YFSETQ. Trimming took 4 bases from V and 2 from J; bases not matched to a gene: 3. CDR3 coding DNA: TGCGCCAGCAGCAAAGGACTAGCGGGGGGGCAAGAGACCCAGTACTTC. As protein: CASSKGLAGGQETQYF.

The chain links TRBV24-1 to TRBJ2-7; TRBD1 matches at 9 bases. Germline CDR1 KGHDR, CDR2 SFDVKD. J gave up 2 bases and V 0 bases, and 4 bases lay outside the gene matches. This CDR3 contains 16 residues. CDR3 sequence (DNA): TGTGCCACCAGTGATTTGGGGACAGGGTCCCCCTACGAGCAGTACTTC. Protein: CATSDLGTGSPYEQYF.

The CDR3 DNA reads as TGTGCCAGTAGTGCTGGACTAGCGGGCAGCTACGAGCAGTACTTC. Translating gives CASSAGLAGSYEQYF. The chain uses TRBV19 and TRBJ2-7; 11 bases map to TRBD2. V trimming: 5 bases; J trimming: 3 bases; junction bases outside the gene matches: 6. CDR1 and CDR2 (germline): LNHDA, SQIVND (reference sequence). CDR3 length equals 15 residues.

This chain joins TRBV30 and TRBJ2-1; TRBD1 might be the D (5 bases). V was shortened by 7 bases and J by 10 bases, with 20 bases between the two germline ends. CDR1 GTSNPN and CDR2 SVGIG come from the germline V gene (reference sequence). CDR3 length: 13 amino acids. The chain's CDR3 is CAFRQLRTREQFF. CDR3 bases: TGTGCCTTTAGGCAGCTAAGGACAAGGGAGCAGTTCTTC.